This TCR beta chain was observed in a study of blood T cell repertoires in COVID-19. Study-wide background: T cells, B-cell-depleted T cells, or PBMCs supplied cDNA or gDNA.

Seattle researchers signed up patients amid active infection and tracked them longitudinally. CDR1 is GTSNPN and CDR2 is SVGIG in the germline V gene (reference sequence). Between the trimmed V and J ends, which lost 2 bases and 0 bases, there was a span of 14 bases. The CDR3 extends over 16 amino acids. Some clones are missing from TCRdb's copy, which holds only in-frame ones; the method was immunoSEQ multiplex PCR. This table holds about 210,000 clones, roughly 85% found once. The specimen was peripheral blood. The genes are TRBV30 and TRBJ1-3; weak D call: TRBD1 (5 bases). This TCR came from a woman in her 70s with COVID-19, enrolled during active disease. The CDR3, as DNA: TGTGCCTGGAGTACCGGGACGGGGGGCTCTGGAAACACCATATATTTT. Encoded protein: CAWSTGTGGSGNTIYF.